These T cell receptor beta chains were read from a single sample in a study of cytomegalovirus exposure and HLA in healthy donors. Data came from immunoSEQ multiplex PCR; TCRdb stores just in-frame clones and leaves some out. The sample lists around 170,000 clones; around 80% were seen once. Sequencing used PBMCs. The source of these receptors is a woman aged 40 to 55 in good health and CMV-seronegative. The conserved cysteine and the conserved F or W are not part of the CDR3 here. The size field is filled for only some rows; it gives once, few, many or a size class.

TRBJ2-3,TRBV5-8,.,ASSILAGDGTQY
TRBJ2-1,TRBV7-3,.,ASSLAGASYNEQF
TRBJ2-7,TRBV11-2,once,ASSLASVSSYEQY
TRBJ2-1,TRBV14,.,ASSQARGWNEQF
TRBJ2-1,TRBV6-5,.,ASSPGTSGGNEQF
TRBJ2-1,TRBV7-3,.,ASSSSGRPGNIWDEQF
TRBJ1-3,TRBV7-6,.,ASSLGGTAISGNTIY
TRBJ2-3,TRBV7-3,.,ASSLGGTGLTDTQY
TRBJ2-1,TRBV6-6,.,ASRGTGGGNEQF
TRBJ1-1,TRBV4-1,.,ASSQAARYDTEAF
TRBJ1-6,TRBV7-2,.,ASSSSNSPLH
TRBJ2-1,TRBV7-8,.,ASSLSILARSYNEQF
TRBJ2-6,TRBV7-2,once,ASSLVGGLRGSGANVLT
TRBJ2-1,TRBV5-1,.,ASSLGTSGGSSYNEQF
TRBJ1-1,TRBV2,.,ARESGQKFLNTEAF
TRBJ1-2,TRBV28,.,ASRAGGSLNYGYT
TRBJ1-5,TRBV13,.,ASSRTGLNQPQH
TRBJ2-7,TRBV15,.,ATSMRRGLEEQY
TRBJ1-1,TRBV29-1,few,SAVQGSRAF
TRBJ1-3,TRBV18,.,ASSDIPSGNTIY
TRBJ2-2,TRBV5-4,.,ASSPGLLRKPNTGELF
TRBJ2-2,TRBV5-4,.,ASSAGLAGDTGELF
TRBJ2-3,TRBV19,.,ASSIRIGAGITDTQY
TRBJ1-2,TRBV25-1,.,ASTPGQGLNYGYT
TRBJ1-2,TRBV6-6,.,ASSLVEDGYT
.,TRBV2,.,ASSRTGYEQY
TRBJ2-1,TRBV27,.,ASSLVQAGGSYNEQF
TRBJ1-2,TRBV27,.,ASSLSFSGLNYGYT
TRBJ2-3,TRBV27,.,ASMRKITDTQY
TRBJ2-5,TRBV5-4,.,ASSSDRGLAQY
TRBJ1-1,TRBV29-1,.,SVRGDHTEAF
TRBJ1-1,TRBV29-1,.,SAAGIRMNTEAF
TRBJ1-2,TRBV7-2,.,ASSALTANYGYT
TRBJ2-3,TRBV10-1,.,ASSEKGRRTSTDTQY
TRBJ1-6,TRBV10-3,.,AISEATGSSYNSPLH
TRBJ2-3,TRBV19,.,ASTDGGRHTDTQY
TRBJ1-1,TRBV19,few,ASSTGRQGWTEAF
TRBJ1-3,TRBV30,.,AQEETGNTIY
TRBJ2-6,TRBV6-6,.,ASSATGDGANVLT
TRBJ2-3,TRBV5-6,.,ASSPIAGGPVDTQY
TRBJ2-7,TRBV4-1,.,ASSQRTGICEQY
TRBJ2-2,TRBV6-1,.,ASKWDHRGTGELF
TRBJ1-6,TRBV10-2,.,ASSDRTGDSPLH
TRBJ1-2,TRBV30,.,AWSAVGGALNYGYT
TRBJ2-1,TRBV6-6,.,ASSLQRETNEQF
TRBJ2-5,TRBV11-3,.,ASSYPGGRETQY
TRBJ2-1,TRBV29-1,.,SVVRLRSGENNEQF
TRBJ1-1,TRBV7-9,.,ASTSGNTEAF
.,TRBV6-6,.,ASRGGRLTYEQY
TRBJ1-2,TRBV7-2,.,ASSLAADIYGYT
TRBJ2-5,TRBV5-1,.,ASSLGILSVQY
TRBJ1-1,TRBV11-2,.,ASSSSLGANTEAF
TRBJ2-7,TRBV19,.,ASTQTPHYEQY
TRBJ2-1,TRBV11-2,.,ASSLPSGNNEQF
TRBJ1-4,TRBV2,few,ASSDRILNEKLF
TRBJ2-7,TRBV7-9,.,SSSSSGGPTYEQY
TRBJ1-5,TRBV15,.,ATSDEQGGLNQPQH